This TCR beta chain stems from a study of shared clonotypes between healthy human individuals. This clone was picked up a small number of times. Its antigen is still unknown. Study-wide findings and caveats: Represented diversity, genetic and exposure-history alike, was limited by few donors. Deeper or shallower sequencing was expected to change how clonotypes are shared among donors.

Source study methods: Quality scores were absent from the junction-only immunoSEQ sequences, so filtering differed. TCRdb's table, derived via immunoSEQ multiplex PCR, lists solely in-frame clones and lacks some. Clone size and V and J calls were adopted from that table, with D and trimming inferred from the DNA. The table includes some 480,000 clones, around 80% detected once. Trimming shortened V by 3 bases and J by 5 bases, and 14 bases separated the two germline ends. The CDR3 is 14 amino acids. Germline loops: CDR1 ENHRY, CDR2 SYGVKD. The receptor was derived from a woman between 40 and 55 years old in good health. Some clones in this sample may be carry-over from other donors' samples. The J gene is TRBJ2-7, the V gene TRBV10-3; the D gene is possibly TRBD1 (6 bases). The sequencing input was PBMCs. CDR3 loop: CAISDGRGINEQYF. CDR3 coding DNA: TGTGCCATCAGTGATGGCAGGGGTATAAACGAGCAGTACTTC.